This T cell receptor beta chain appears in the sequencing data of a study of blood T cell repertoires in COVID-19. Study context: The analysed material was cDNA or gDNA that came from T cells, B-cell-depleted T cells, or PBMCs.

Produced via immunoSEQ multiplex PCR; TCRdb's table is partial and in-frame only. The data contain approximately 200,000 clones, roughly three quarters of them singletons. Trimming removed 6 bases at V and 6 bases at J, with 12 bases between. The CDR3 is 14 amino acids. Germline V gene lookup returns CDR1 SGHAT and CDR2 FQNNGV. Seattle researchers signed up patients amid active infection and tracked them longitudinally. This receptor was taken from a woman aged 80 or over with COVID-19, enrolled during active disease. Sequencing was carried out using peripheral blood. J is TRBJ1-6 and V is TRBV11-2; D is ambiguous. The CDR3, as DNA: TGTGCCAGCAGAACAGAAACAGTTAATTCACCCCTCCACTTT. Its protein product is CASRTETVNSPLHF.